The T cell receptor beta chain under discussion was sequenced for a study of vaccination effects on CD4 cells after COVID-19 (dated by TCRdb to about 2022). The study in broad terms: Across the study, the median time from the second dose to post-vaccine sampling was 72 days (range 14 to 241). The full study included ten to eleven COVID-19 convalescent patients and a few SARS-CoV-2-naive healthy vaccine recipients. In both COVID-19 convalescent patients and infection-naive vaccine recipients, the study compared SARS-CoV-2 spike-specific CD4+ TCR repertoires from before mRNA vaccination with those from after it. The Oncomine TCR Beta short-read assay on an Illumina iSeq 100 was used to sequence cultures from other donors in the study.

Taken from the germline V gene, the CDR1 and CDR2 loops are KGHDR and SFDVKD. V and J are truncated by 2 bases and 2 bases respectively, leaving an intervening sequence of 16 bases. The CDR3 holds 17 amino acids from the cysteine to the phenylalanine. Of the read, only the CDR3 DNA is kept; its 51 bases are in frame from base 1. Concerning this clone itself: This receptor's antigen is unknown. Within one base of it there is no much larger clone, and no base qualities were kept.

What the work shows at the level of the full study, not this receptor alone: Clones induced by infection and clones induced by vaccination both contracted markedly at late timepoints after vaccination, which fits with T cell responses waning over time. Only a small number of convalescent patients were included, and no early post-infection timepoints were available, which limited the study. In healthy vaccine recipients, vaccine-induced clones were almost all SARS-CoV-2 mono-reactive, with only 1 of 255 cross-reactive with common cold coronaviruses.

The library was generated by the immunoSEQ multiplex PCR assay. DNA from the cultured and isolated CD4+ T cells underwent TCR beta CDR3 sequencing. The study's processing was this. The analysis removed non-productive TCR sequences, trimmed reads to the CDR3 region, and retained only CDR3s that were 7 or more amino acids long. The MANAFEST web app was used to identify antigen-specific clonotypes by comparing expansion in peptide wells with expansion in reference cultures. For clones to be considered positive, expansion at FDR<0.05 versus reference and all other wells, an odds ratio above 5, and a frequency above 0.1% in two replicate wells were required. A clonotype was called cross-reactive if it was significantly expanded both in SARS-CoV-2 spike wells and in at least one common cold coronavirus spike condition. CDR3 similarity was assessed by Levenshtein distance with the stringdist R package, and unrooted trees were built with ape in R 3.6.1. TCRdb took this table from immuneACCESS and kept in-frame rearrangements with V and J called. Such tables lack part of the clones; where checked against another copy, unresolved V genes explain under half of the gap, and the rest is unexplained. V and J calls and clone size follow that table, whereas D and trimming were derived from the DNA. This sample comprises about 69,000 clones, 74% of them detected only once. The top ten clonotypes cover about 1.6% of the sample.

To identify antigen-specific CD4+ T cell clonotypes by their expansion, the ViraFEST assay first stimulated PBMC with viral peptide pools and then applied TCR sequencing. After around eleven days of culture, CD4+ T cells were isolated with the EasySep CD4+ T cell isolation kit. Two doses of either the BNT162b2 or the mRNA-1273 mRNA SARS-CoV-2 vaccine were administered to participants. None of the healthy vaccine recipients had a prior SARS-CoV-2 infection, which was confirmed by nucleocapsid antibody tests that came back negative both before and after vaccination. Each well held 1.5 million to 2.5 million PBMC cultured in IMDM containing approximately 5.3% human AB serum, about 10 IU/ml IL-2 and gentamicin, along with roughly 10 ug/ml peptides. Half of the culture medium was replaced with fresh IL-2-containing medium on days 3 and 7. Unless otherwise noted, each peptide stimulation condition was cultured in triplicate wells. PBMC were separated from whole blood using Ficoll-Paque Plus gradient centrifugation and were then either cryopreserved at -140C or used fresh. The spike proteins of SARS-CoV-2 and of the common cold coronaviruses HCoV-NL63, HCoV-OC43 and HCoV-229E were spanned by overlapping peptide pools. Genomic DNA was extracted from cultured CD4+ T cells with the QIAamp micro DNA kit.

This clonotype originated in a human donor who received a COVID-19 vaccine. Recombination connected TRBV24-1 to TRBJ2-3, with TRBD1 as a weak D call on 5 bases. The specimen comprised CD4+ T cells from PBMCs cultured with HCoV-229E spike peptides, sampled after COVID-19 vaccination. In light of the paper, this sample's cell subset or site label describes: HCoV-229E spike overlapping peptide pool stimulation. The nucleotide sequence is TGTGCCACCAGTGATTACCGCGGACAAATCAACACAGATACGCAGTATTTT. The resulting protein is CATSDYRGQINTDTQYF.